This T cell receptor (beta chain) was profiled in a study of blood T cell repertoires in COVID-19. Overall study: PBMCs, B-cell-depleted T cells, or T cells were the source of the cDNA or gDNA that made up the material.

Sequenced by immunoSEQ multiplex PCR; TCRdb stores in-frame clones only, minus some. The sample includes roughly 35,000 clones, roughly three quarters of them seen just once. The CDR3 covers 12 residues. V was pared by 0 bases and J by 5 bases, with 5 bases between. Germline assignment: CDR1 LGHNA and CDR2 YSLEER. The sample consisted of peripheral blood. This clonotype was obtained from a man aged 70-80 years with acute or convalescent COVID-19. This chain joins TRBV4-3 and TRBJ2-7; D is ambiguous. Here the CDR3 reads CASSQDRDEQYF. CDR3 nucleotides: TGCGCCAGCAGCCAAGATCGGGACGAGCAGTACTTC.